This T cell receptor beta chain was recorded in a study of blood T cells in healthy people across ages. For every donor, a draw yielded approximately 9.8 milliliters of peripheral blood. Every sample yielded at least 6.5 million isolated PBMCs. The germline CDR1 and CDR2 sequences are SGHTA and FQGTGA. CDR3 length: 16 amino acids. The germline V and J ends were trimmed by 0 bases and 7 bases, with 16 bases remaining between them. With a J-beta primer mix and a sample-barcoded 5' primer, a second PCR ran roughly 6 to 11 cycles. TCRdb re-analysed the 5' RACE reads in MiXCR, keeping a single row per CDR3 protein. The table shows fewer than 2 million distinct CDR3 sequences, with approximately 40% occurring only once.

The J gene is TRBJ2-1, the V gene TRBV7-3; tentatively, D is TRBD2 (7 bases). This clonotype was sampled from a human donor in good health. Sequenced input: blood. The CDR3: CASSLTLGGGQNEQFF. The CDR3 coding sequence is TGTGCCAGCAGCTTAACATTGGGGGGGGGCCAAAATGAGCAGTTCTTC.